These T cell receptor beta chains were read from a single sample in a study of blood T cell repertoires in COVID-19. This table comes from immunoSEQ multiplex PCR, and its TCRdb copy is limited to in-frame clones, with some not included. The data contain about 190,000 clones, around 84% of them singletons. The sequenced material came from PBMCs or T cells enriched from blood (not recorded which). The source is a woman in her twenties or thirties who had recovered from COVID-19. Both conserved end residues are part of each CDR3. D genes are given only for firm matches. The size entry is marked missing in some rows and otherwise reads once, few, many or a size class.

abundance: .
v_gene: TRBV5-4
j_gene: TRBJ2-7
d_gene: TRBD1
CDR3aa: CASSLNRGLDEQYF
CDR3nt: TGTGCCAGCAGCTTGAACAGGGGGCTGGACGAGCAGTACTTC

abundance: once
v_gene: TRBV19
j_gene: TRBJ2-1
d_gene: TRBD2
CDR3aa: CASSIRTLAGIYNEQFF
CDR3nt: TGTGCCAGTAGTATCCGAACTTTAGCGGGGATATACAATGAGCAGTTCTTC

abundance: few
v_gene: TRBV11-2
j_gene: TRBJ1-2
d_gene: .
CDR3aa: CASSWGGNGYTF
CDR3nt: TGTGCCAGCAGCTGGGGGGGCAATGGCTACACCTTC

abundance: once
v_gene: TRBV5-8
j_gene: TRBJ1-2
d_gene: .
CDR3aa: CASSMDSYGYTF
CDR3nt: TGTGCCAGCAGCATGGACAGCTATGGCTACACCTTC

abundance: .
v_gene: TRBV28
j_gene: TRBJ2-5
d_gene: .
CDR3aa: CASSSPAVSETQYF
CDR3nt: TGTGCCAGCAGCTCCCCTGCAGTCTCAGAGACCCAGTACTTC

abundance: .
v_gene: TRBV5-6
j_gene: TRBJ1-1
d_gene: TRBD1
CDR3aa: CASSLARGPEAFF
CDR3nt: TGTGCCAGCAGCTTGGCCAGGGGGCCTGAAGCTTTCTTT

abundance: few
v_gene: TRBV9
j_gene: TRBJ2-5
d_gene: TRBD1
CDR3aa: CASSVAGGAGETQYF
CDR3nt: TGTGCCAGCAGCGTGGCAGGGGGCGCGGGGGAGACCCAGTACTTC

abundance: .
v_gene: TRBV18
j_gene: TRBJ2-5
d_gene: .
CDR3aa: CASSPLQETQYF
CDR3nt: TGTGCCAGCTCACCGCTACAAGAGACCCAGTACTTC

abundance: .
v_gene: TRBV2
j_gene: TRBJ2-4
d_gene: TRBD2
CDR3aa: CASSEWAGGTKNIQYF
CDR3nt: TGTGCCAGCAGTGAATGGGCGGGGGGAACCAAAAACATTCAGTACTTC

abundance: few
v_gene: TRBV18
j_gene: TRBJ2-7
d_gene: .
CDR3aa: CASSPGAVYEQYF
CDR3nt: TGTGCCAGCTCACCAGGGGCGGTCTACGAGCAGTACTTC

abundance: .
v_gene: TRBV5-1
j_gene: TRBJ1-3
d_gene: .
CDR3aa: CASSLELGPGGNTIYF
CDR3nt: TGCGCCAGCAGCTTGGAACTGGGGCCAGGGGGAAACACCATATATTTT

abundance: .
v_gene: TRBV3-1/TRBV3-2
j_gene: TRBJ2-5
d_gene: TRBD2
CDR3aa: CASSSRGGQETQYF
CDR3nt: TGTGCCAGCAGCTCTCGGGGAGGGCAAGAGACCCAGTACTTC

abundance: few
v_gene: TRBV7-6
j_gene: TRBJ2-1
d_gene: TRBD2
CDR3aa: CASSLAGLAGGYNEQFF
CDR3nt: TGTGCCAGCAGCTTAGCGGGACTAGCGGGAGGGTACAATGAGCAGTTCTTC

abundance: .
v_gene: TRBV30
j_gene: TRBJ2-1
d_gene: .
CDR3aa: CAWSGQVYNEQFF
CDR3nt: TGTGCCTGGAGTGGTCAGGTTTACAATGAGCAGTTCTTC

abundance: .
v_gene: TRBV7-2
j_gene: TRBJ1-4
d_gene: .
CDR3aa: CASSLTHRAGEKLFF
CDR3nt: TGTGCCAGCAGCTTAACGCACAGGGCTGGGGAAAAACTGTTTTTT

abundance: .
v_gene: TRBV7-9
j_gene: TRBJ1-5
d_gene: .
CDR3aa: CASRGLVDQPQHF
CDR3nt: TGTGCCAGCCGGGGACTTGTAGATCAGCCCCAGCATTTT

abundance: .
v_gene: TRBV4-2
j_gene: TRBJ1-3
d_gene: .
CDR3aa: CASSQEEAVSGRLSSGNTIYF
CDR3nt: TGTGCCAGCAGCCAAGAGGAGGCGGTATCCGGACGGCTGTCGTCTGGAAACACCATATATTTT

abundance: .
v_gene: TRBV2
j_gene: TRBJ2-5
d_gene: TRBD1
CDR3aa: CASTPGTGTETQYF
CDR3nt: TGTGCCAGCACCCCTGGGACAGGGACCGAGACCCAGTACTTC

abundance: .
v_gene: TRBV7-9
j_gene: TRBJ1-3
d_gene: .
CDR3aa: CASSEEQGPGNTIYF
CDR3nt: TGTGCCAGCAGCGAAGAACAGGGACCTGGAAACACCATATATTTT

abundance: .
v_gene: TRBV9
j_gene: TRBJ1-3
d_gene: TRBD1
CDR3aa: CASSVGTGGASGNTIYF
CDR3nt: TGTGCCAGCAGCGTAGGAACAGGGGGCGCCTCTGGAAACACCATATATTTT

abundance: .
v_gene: TRBV7-6
j_gene: TRBJ1-4
d_gene: .
CDR3aa: CASSPEGEKLFF
CDR3nt: TGTGCCAGCAGCCCCGAGGGTGAAAAACTGTTTTTT

abundance: .
v_gene: TRBV9
j_gene: TRBJ2-7
d_gene: TRBD1
CDR3aa: CASSSWDRVGEQYF
CDR3nt: TGTGCCAGCAGCTCCTGGGACAGGGTCGGCGAGCAGTACTTC

abundance: few
v_gene: TRBV7-2
j_gene: TRBJ2-3
d_gene: TRBD2
CDR3aa: CASSFGGAGVSDTQYF
CDR3nt: TGTGCCAGCAGCTTCGGGGGAGCGGGAGTTTCAGATACGCAGTATTTT

abundance: .
v_gene: TRBV11-3
j_gene: TRBJ2-2
d_gene: .
CDR3aa: CASSSPGTGELFF
CDR3nt: TGTGCCAGCAGCTCCCCGGGCACCGGGGAGCTGTTTTTT

abundance: once
v_gene: TRBV7-8
j_gene: TRBJ2-7
d_gene: .
CDR3aa: CASSPNSYEQYF
CDR3nt: TGTGCCAGCAGCCCCAACTCCTACGAGCAGTACTTC

abundance: once
v_gene: TRBV7-9
j_gene: TRBJ2-2
d_gene: .
CDR3aa: CASSLDRNTGELFF
CDR3nt: TGTGCCAGCAGCTTAGACAGAAACACCGGGGAGCTGTTTTTT

abundance: .
v_gene: TRBV30
j_gene: TRBJ2-7
d_gene: .
CDR3aa: CAWSGGRGYEQYF
CDR3nt: TGTGCCTGGAGTGGAGGGAGGGGGTACGAGCAGTACTTC

abundance: .
v_gene: TRBV3-1/TRBV3-2
j_gene: TRBJ2-7
d_gene: TRBD2
CDR3aa: CASSQETSGGLRDEQYF
CDR3nt: TGTGCCAGCAGCCAAGAAACTAGCGGGGGCCTCCGGGACGAGCAGTACTTC

abundance: .
v_gene: TRBV2
j_gene: TRBJ2-3
d_gene: .
CDR3aa: CASSEARPGDTQYF
CDR3nt: TGTGCCAGCAGTGAAGCGCGACCCGGGGATACGCAGTATTTT

abundance: once
v_gene: TRBV5-1
j_gene: TRBJ2-7
d_gene: .
CDR3aa: CASSAGGHPMHF
CDR3nt: TGCGCCAGCAGCGCCGGCGGGCACCCCATGCACTTC

abundance: .
v_gene: TRBV24-1
j_gene: TRBJ2-2
d_gene: .
CDR3aa: CATSDLLGRGTNTGELFF
CDR3nt: TGTGCCACCAGTGATTTGTTAGGGCGGGGCACGAACACCGGGGAGCTGTTTTTT

abundance: .
v_gene: TRBV5-6
j_gene: TRBJ1-1
d_gene: .
CDR3aa: CASSFTRLDTEAFF
CDR3nt: TGTGCCAGCAGCTTTACCAGGCTGGACACTGAAGCTTTCTTT

abundance: .
v_gene: TRBV2
j_gene: TRBJ2-2
d_gene: TRBD1
CDR3aa: CASSRTGGTGELFF
CDR3nt: TGTGCCAGCAGTAGGACAGGGGGCACCGGGGAGCTGTTTTTT

abundance: .
v_gene: TRBV24-1
j_gene: TRBJ2-5
d_gene: TRBD1
CDR3aa: CATSDLQGASSTQYF
CDR3nt: TGTGCCACCAGTGATTTGCAGGGGGCGAGCTCGACCCAGTACTTC

abundance: .
v_gene: TRBV27
j_gene: TRBJ2-7
d_gene: TRBD1
CDR3aa: CASSMDRGSYEQYF
CDR3nt: TGTGCCAGCAGTATGGACAGGGGATCCTACGAGCAGTACTTC

abundance: .
v_gene: TRBV11-1
j_gene: TRBJ1-5
d_gene: TRBD1
CDR3aa: CASSSGQGHQPQHF
CDR3nt: TGTGCCAGCAGCTCGGGACAGGGCCATCAGCCCCAGCATTTT

abundance: .
v_gene: TRBV11-3
j_gene: TRBJ1-6
d_gene: .
CDR3aa: CASSRGQNNSPLHF
CDR3nt: TGTGCCAGCAGCCGTGGGCAAAATAATTCACCCCTCCACTTT

abundance: few
v_gene: TRBV11-1
j_gene: TRBJ2-1
d_gene: TRBD2
CDR3aa: CASSAGTSSYNEQFF
CDR3nt: TGTGCCAGCAGCGCCGGGACTAGCAGCTACAATGAGCAGTTCTTC

abundance: .
v_gene: TRBV6-5
j_gene: TRBJ1-5
d_gene: .
CDR3aa: CASSYQRTPQPQHF
CDR3nt: TGTGCCAGCAGTTACCAAAGGACACCTCAGCCCCAGCATTTT

abundance: .
v_gene: TRBV5-1
j_gene: TRBJ2-1
d_gene: TRBD2
CDR3aa: CASSFRAGGQNEQFF
CDR3nt: TGCGCCAGCAGCTTTCGAGCGGGAGGGCAGAATGAGCAGTTCTTC

abundance: .
v_gene: TRBV2
j_gene: TRBJ2-1
d_gene: TRBD2
CDR3aa: CASRAPWRGTSGSPQEGEQFF
CDR3nt: TGTGCCAGCAGGGCCCCGTGGAGAGGGACTAGCGGGAGTCCCCAGGAGGGTGAGCAGTTCTTC

abundance: .
v_gene: TRBV11-2
j_gene: TRBJ2-2
d_gene: .
CDR3aa: CASSLGAVTGELFF
CDR3nt: TGTGCCAGCAGCTTAGGAGCCGTCACCGGGGAGCTGTTTTTT

abundance: .
v_gene: TRBV29-1
j_gene: TRBJ1-1
d_gene: TRBD1
CDR3aa: CSERTGASNTEAFF
CDR3nt: TGCAGCGAAAGGACAGGGGCTTCGAACACTGAAGCTTTCTTT

abundance: once
v_gene: TRBV6-5
j_gene: TRBJ2-5
d_gene: .
CDR3aa: CASSRPEGASKTQYF
CDR3nt: TGTGCCAGCAGTCGACCAGAGGGAGCCTCGAAGACCCAGTACTTC

abundance: .
v_gene: TRBV11-2
j_gene: TRBJ1-2
d_gene: TRBD1
CDR3aa: CASSLPGTGGKNYGYTF
CDR3nt: TGTGCCAGCAGCTTACCAGGGACAGGGGGCAAGAACTATGGCTACACCTTC

abundance: .
v_gene: TRBV7-9
j_gene: TRBJ2-5
d_gene: .
CDR3aa: CASSFFRTDQETQYF
CDR3nt: TGTGCCAGCAGCTTTTTTCGGACAGATCAAGAGACCCAGTACTTC

abundance: .
v_gene: TRBV24-1
j_gene: TRBJ2-2
d_gene: TRBD2
CDR3aa: CATSDQGRGYTGELFF
CDR3nt: TGTGCCACCAGTGATCAAGGGAGGGGTTACACCGGGGAGCTGTTTTTT

abundance: .
v_gene: TRBV5-1
j_gene: TRBJ1-4
d_gene: TRBD1
CDR3aa: CASSRGQGTEKLFF
CDR3nt: TGCGCCAGCAGCAGGGGACAGGGAACGGAAAAACTGTTTTTT

abundance: .
v_gene: TRBV7-8
j_gene: TRBJ1-1
d_gene: .
CDR3aa: CASSLAARGRNTEAFF
CDR3nt: TGTGCCAGCAGCTTAGCCGCCAGAGGGAGGAACACTGAAGCTTTCTTT

abundance: few
v_gene: TRBV9
j_gene: TRBJ1-6
d_gene: TRBD1
CDR3aa: CASSVAGGNSPLHF
CDR3nt: TGTGCCAGCAGCGTAGCAGGGGGTAATTCACCCCTCCACTTT

abundance: .
v_gene: TRBV28
j_gene: TRBJ1-3
d_gene: TRBD1
CDR3aa: CASSFARGRGGNTIYF
CDR3nt: TGTGCCAGCAGCTTCGCCAGGGGGCGAGGTGGAAACACCATATATTTT

abundance: .
v_gene: TRBV9
j_gene: TRBJ1-2
d_gene: TRBD1
CDR3aa: CASSVSQTGGISGYGYTF
CDR3nt: TGTGCCAGCAGCGTATCCCAGACAGGGGGTATATCGGGCTATGGCTACACCTTC

abundance: .
v_gene: TRBV10-3
j_gene: TRBJ1-1
d_gene: TRBD1
CDR3aa: CAISRRLSQGSYTEAFF
CDR3nt: TGTGCCATCAGTCGGAGGCTTTCACAGGGGTCATACACTGAAGCTTTCTTT